The next 32 T cell receptor beta chains were all read from a single sample in a study of early T cells in non-severe SARS-CoV-2 infection. TCRdb processed the 5' RACE reads anew with MiXCR; each CDR3 protein has one entry. The sample carries roughly 67,000 distinct CDR3 sequences, more than 9% recorded once. Sequences were obtained from whole blood. Receptor source: an adult who was a healthcare worker with PCR-confirmed SARS-CoV-2 infection or an uninfected control (not recorded which).

The V and J genes are TRBV12-3 or TRBV12-4 and TRBJ2-1; 9 nucleotides match TRBD1. This CDR3 is 16 amino acids long. The V gene end was trimmed by 10 bases and the J gene end by 4 bases; junction bases not matched to a gene: 14. The CDR3 DNA follows: TGTGCCACCACGACCTTAGGGACAGGGATTTACAATGAGCAGTTCTTC. Its protein is CATTTLGTGIYNEQFF.

This clonotype has a count of ten or more. This chain joins TRBV5-1 and TRBJ1-2, with D unclear. Germline CDR1 reads SGHRS; CDR2 reads YFSETQ. Trimming cost V 1 base and J 8 bases, with 12 bases left between them. The CDR3 has 13 amino acids. CDR3 nucleotide sequence: TGCGCCAGCAGCTTGTGGCCCTTGGAGGGCTACACCTTC. Its translation is CASSLWPLEGYTF.

This clonotype was found many times. The chain links TRBV5-1 to TRBJ1-1; D is unresolved. The CDR3 runs to 14 residues. Trimming left V 0 bases short and J 0 bases short, with 6 bases between. Germline values: CDR1 SGHRS, CDR2 YFSETQ. DNA for the CDR3: TGCGCCAGCAGCTTGGGGGTTATGAACACTGAAGCTTTCTTT. It specifies CASSLGVMNTEAFF.

V gene TRBV7-9 combines with J gene TRBJ2-5; TRBD2 aligns across 12 bases. The V gene end was trimmed by 4 bases and the J gene end by 4 bases; junction bases not matched to a gene: 25. There are 22 residues in the CDR3. Looked up from germline, CDR1 is SEHNR and CDR2 is FQNEAQ (reference sequence). The CDR3 DNA is TGTGCCAGCAGCTACAGACTAGCGGGGGCCCCAGTATCCCCCCCAGGAAGAGAGACCCAGTACTTC. Residues: CASSYRLAGAPVSPPGRETQYF.

In this sample, this clonotype turned up many times. CDR3 sequence: CASRPSGQETQYF. In DNA form, the CDR3 reads TGCGCCAGCCGCCCTAGCGGCCAAGAGACCCAGTACTTC. The chain is built from TRBV5-1 and TRBJ2-5; 7 nucleotides align to TRBD2. The CDR3 length is 13 residues. CDR1 SGHRS and CDR2 YFSETQ come from the germline V gene. V trimming: 7 bases; J trimming: 1 base; junction bases outside the gene matches: 4.

In this sample, this clonotype turned up a few times. The rearrangement joins TRBV20-1 to TRBJ2-7; 8 nucleotides align to TRBD1. Germline lookup yields CDR1 DFQATT and CDR2 SNEGSKA (reference sequence). The CDR3 contains 15 residues. The junction had 13 bases not matched to a gene; V was cut back by 6 bases and J by 3 bases. The CDR3 here is CSANPPGQEFYEQYF. The CDR3 DNA is TGCAGTGCAAACCCCCCGGGACAGGAGTTCTACGAGCAGTACTTC.

This clonotype occurred a few times. The V and J genes are TRBV7-6 and TRBJ2-5; 9 bases line up with TRBD1. CDR1 and CDR2 (germline): SGHVS, FNYEAQ. Unmatched junction bases numbered 7, after V lost 2 bases and J lost 3 bases. The CDR3 has 16 amino acids. DNA for the CDR3: TGTGCCAGCAGCTTAAGAGGACAGGGGTTTAAAGAGACCCAGTACTTC. Translation: CASSLRGQGFKETQYF.

This clonotype showed up many times. CDR3 in amino acids: CASSEWGRNTEAFF. The CDR3 bases are TGTGCCAGCAGTGAATGGGGCAGGAACACTGAAGCTTTCTTT. The genes are TRBV25-1 and TRBJ1-1, with D perhaps matching TRBD1 (5 bases). Looked up from germline, CDR1 is MGHDK and CDR2 is SYGVNS. The CDR3 spans 14 residues. Trimming pared 1 base from V and 1 base from J, leaving 7 bases between.

This clonotype showed up just a few times. The rearrangement links TRBV6-6 to TRBJ2-7; 10 nucleotides line up with TRBD1. V was clipped by 6 bases and J by 6 bases; unmatched bases: 8. Germline V CDR1 and CDR2: MNHNY, SVGAGI (reference sequence). The CDR3 spans 14 residues. CDR3 amino acids: CASSSGTGVREQYF. The CDR3 coding sequence is TGTGCCAGCAGCTCCGGGACAGGGGTTCGCGAGCAGTACTTC.

The rearrangement links TRBV29-1 to TRBJ1-2; the D is unclear. Germline CDR1 SQVTM, CDR2 ANQGSEA. Trimming took 4 bases from V and 1 from J, leaving 10 bases between them. CDR3 length: 13 amino acids. CDR3 sequence (DNA): TGCAGCGTTGGCCCAAGGGTTAACTATGGCTACACCTTC. Amino acid sequence: CSVGPRVNYGYTF.

There are a few counts of this clonotype. V is TRBV7-2 and J is TRBJ1-4; maybe TRBD1 (5 bases). Trimming took off 5 bases at V and 8 bases at J, with 12 bases between the two ends. The CDR3 spans 13 residues. CDR1 and CDR2 from the germline V gene are SGHTA and FQGNSA. CDR3 nucleotide sequence: TGTGCCAGCAGCGCATCAGGGCAAGAAAAACTGTTTTTT. Translation gives CASSASGQEKLFF.

The rearrangement uses TRBV6-2 or TRBV6-3 and TRBJ2-1, with 12 bases lining up with TRBD2. The J segment lost 7 bases and the V segment lost 6 bases, leaving 4 bases of the junction unmatched. Germline CDR1 and CDR2: MNHEY and SVGEGT. The CDR3 consists of 14 residues. The CDR3 DNA reads TGTGCCAGCAGCCGGACTAGCGGGGCGAATGAGCAGTTCTTC. Its protein is CASSRTSGANEQFF.

The table lists this clonotype with a few counts. The gene calls are TRBV6-2 or TRBV6-3 and TRBJ2-1; TRBD2 aligns across 7 bases. Germline values: CDR1 MNHEY, CDR2 SVGEGT. CDR3 length: 14 residues. Trimming at V came to 10 bases and at J to 5 bases, leaving 11 bases not matched to a gene. In nucleotides, the CDR3 is TGTGCCACCCTTAGGCTAGCGGTTAACAATGAGCAGTTCTTC. It yields the protein CATLRLAVNNEQFF.

This clonotype was observed a handful of times. The J gene is TRBJ2-7, the V gene TRBV11-2; unclear D gene. This CDR3 comprises 14 residues. The V end lost 1 base, the J end lost 2 bases, and 9 bases lay between the germline ends. CDR1 and CDR2 from the germline V gene are SGHAT and FQNNGV. The DNA of the CDR3 is TGTGCCAGCAGCTTAGGATCCATGACCTACGAGCAGTACTTC. It translates to CASSLGSMTYEQYF.

This clonotype was seen many times. The rearrangement uses TRBV20-1 and TRBJ1-5; TRBD1 agrees at 9 bases. The CDR3 runs 16 residues. After removal of 3 bases from V and 4 bases from J, the junction contained 10 bases not matched to a gene. Germline V gene sequence: CDR1 DFQATT, CDR2 SNEGSKA (reference sequence). For the CDR3, the DNA is TGCAGTGCTAGCCCGCCACAGGGGGCAATAAATCAGCCCCAGCATTTT. It translates to CSASPPQGAINQPQHF.

This clonotype was counted a few times. One junction end does not reproduce the germline sequence, and a read error may be involved. The V and J genes are TRBV30 and TRBJ2-7; D is ambiguous. This CDR3 region has 11 residues. Looked up from germline, CDR1 is GTSNPN and CDR2 is SVGIG (reference sequence). Here the CDR3 DNA reads TGTGCCTGGAGTAGCTCCCACGAGCAGTACTTC. It is translated as CAWSSSHEQYF.

The V gene is TRBV7-8, the J gene TRBJ2-5; the D gene is possibly TRBD2 (5 bases). Looked up from germline, CDR1 is SGHVS and CDR2 is FQNEAQ. This CDR3 has 13 residues. Trimming removed 8 bases at V and 2 bases at J, with 12 bases between. CDR3 protein: CASGLSGQETQYF. The CDR3 region has the DNA TGTGCCAGCGGGCTGAGCGGACAAGAGACCCAGTACTTC.

This chain joins TRBV29-1 and TRBJ1-2; D is perhaps TRBD1 (5 bases). This CDR3 contains 14 residues. Between the trimmed V and J ends, which lost 4 bases and 2 bases, there was a span of 14 bases. CDR1 is SQVTM, CDR2 ANQGSEA, per germline. In DNA, the CDR3 is TGCAGCGTTGTTGGGGGACGGGTCAACTATGGCTACACCTTC. This translates into CSVVGGRVNYGYTF.

V and J are TRBV20-1 and TRBJ2-3; no clear D. The germline gives CDR1 DFQATT, CDR2 SNEGSKA (reference sequence). V was shortened by 7 bases and J by 4 bases, with 9 bases between the two germline ends. The length of the CDR3 is 11 residues. In nucleotides, the CDR3 is TGCAGTGGAAGGAGCGCAGATACGCAGTATTTT. Translating it yields CSGRSADTQYF.

The rearrangement links TRBV29-1 to TRBJ1-2; D unclear. Per germline, CDR1 SQVTM and CDR2 ANQGSEA. V lost 5 bases, J lost 8 bases, and 15 bases lay in between. This CDR3 spans 12 amino acids. This CDR3 is CSVSKADSGYTF. CDR3 nucleotides: TGCAGCGTTAGCAAGGCCGATAGCGGCTACACCTTC.

Ten or more counts support this clonotype. CDR3 region: CAWSKGEDQPQHF. Written as DNA, the CDR3 is TGTGCCTGGAGTAAGGGGGAAGATCAGCCCCAGCATTTT. The V and J genes are TRBV30 and TRBJ1-5, with TRBD1 as a possible D gene (6 bases). This CDR3 is built from 13 residues. CDR1 and CDR2 (germline): GTSNPN, SVGIG (reference sequence). V dropped 2 bases and J dropped 5 bases, with 10 bases sitting between them. Complete variable domain (other parts from reference TRBV30 and TRBJ1-5): SQTIHQWPATLVQPVGSPLSLECTVEGTSNPNLYWYRQAAGRGLQLLFYSVGIGQISSEVPQNLSASRPQDRQFILSSKKLLLSDSGFYLCAWSKGEDQPQHFGDGTRLSIL.

This chain connects TRBV6-5 to TRBJ2-7; D may correspond to TRBD1 or TRBD2 (7 bases each). Germline assignment: CDR1 MNHEY and CDR2 SVGAGI. Trimming removed 5 bases at V and 7 bases at J, with 9 bases between. The CDR3 runs 11 residues. CDR3 residues: CASSQGGEQYF. The CDR3 DNA is TGTGCCAGCAGTCAGGGGGGGGAGCAGTACTTC.

This clonotype was detected ten times or more. The gene calls are TRBV7-9 and TRBJ2-3; TRBD2 matches 8 bases. CDR1 is SEHNR, CDR2 FQNEAQ, per germline (reference sequence). The CDR3 runs 16 residues. The V gene end was trimmed by 3 bases and the J gene end by 6 bases; junction bases not matched to a gene: 11. CDR3 bases: TGTGCCAGCAGCTTCTCGAGGAGCGGGGGAGGGGATACGCAGTATTTT. Its translation is CASSFSRSGGGDTQYF.

The sample holds many counts of this clonotype. The chain is built from TRBV2 and TRBJ2-7; 7 bases align to TRBD1. Per germline, CDR1 SNHLY and CDR2 FYNNEI. The CDR3 consists of 13 residues. Germline trimming cut 8 bases from V and 3 bases from J; bases unmatched to any gene: 7. Here the CDR3 DNA reads TGTGCCAGCCGGGACAGTTCTTACTACGAGCAGTACTTC. Encoded protein: CASRDSSYYEQYF.

The sample holds a few counts of this clonotype. This sequence joins TRBV7-9 and TRBJ2-3; possibly TRBD1 for D (6 bases). The CDR3 loop spans 14 amino acids. Trimming took off 5 bases at V and 6 bases at J, with 15 bases between the two ends. Per the germline V gene, CDR1 is SEHNR and CDR2 is FQNEAQ (reference sequence). The CDR3 sequence: CASSPGAGDDTQYF. The CDR3 DNA reads TGTGCCAGCAGCCCTGGTGCAGGGGACGATACGCAGTATTTT.

This clonotype has at least ten counts. The V gene is TRBV2, the J gene TRBJ2-1; the D gene is possibly TRBD1 (5 bases). CDR3 length: 15 amino acids. Germline V CDR1 and CDR2: SNHLY, FYNNEI. Trimming removed 2 bases at V and 6 bases at J, with 14 bases between. CDR3 bases: TGTGCCAGCAGTGAACTAGTGACAGACTCCAATGAGCAGTTCTTC. Translating it yields CASSELVTDSNEQFF.

This clonotype occurred many times. The chain links TRBV15 to TRBJ2-7; weak D call: TRBD1 (6 bases). The germline CDR1 and CDR2 sequences are LNHNV and YYDKDF (reference sequence). The CDR3 has 15 amino acids. The ends were cut back, 1 base at V and 6 bases at J, with 16 bases in the middle. The CDR3 loop reads CATSRVGPGAGEQYF. CDR3 sequence (DNA): TGTGCCACCAGCAGAGTTGGTCCAGGGGCTGGCGAGCAGTACTTC.

The V call is TRBV20-1, the J call TRBJ2-7; perhaps TRBD1 as D (5 bases). CDR3 length: 14 amino acids. Germline CDR1 reads DFQATT; CDR2 reads SNEGSKA (reference sequence). V gave up 6 bases and J gave up 1 base, with 16 bases separating them. In DNA form, the CDR3 reads TGCAGTGCCCTCAGGGCTGGTATATCCTACGAGCAGTACTTC. Residues: CSALRAGISYEQYF.

The rearrangement uses TRBV29-1 and TRBJ2-5; D is uncertain. Trimming cost V 3 bases and J 3 bases, with 11 bases left between them. CDR3 length: 13 amino acids. In germline, CDR1 is SQVTM, CDR2 ANQGSEA. CDR3 nucleotides: TGCAGCGTTGAGCAGTTAGATAAAGAGACCCAGTACTTC. Translated, it gives CSVEQLDKETQYF.

This clonotype showed up just a few times. This sequence joins TRBV27 and TRBJ1-1; 9 bases line up with TRBD1. Germline V gives CDR1 MNHEY, CDR2 SMNVEV (reference sequence). The CDR3 runs 14 residues. J lost 10 bases, V lost 6 bases, and 12 bases had no gene match. The CDR3 bases are TGTGCCAGCAGGTGGGACAGGGTTGTTTCGGTAGCTTTCTTT. Translating gives CASRWDRVVSVAFF.

The V gene is TRBV28, the J gene TRBJ1-5; no clear D gene. The V end was cut by 6 bases, the J end by 7 bases, with 19 bases between. The CDR3 length is 15 residues. Per germline, CDR1 MDHEN and CDR2 SYDVKM. This CDR3 is CASSSPFGSSQPQHF. The DNA for the CDR3 is TGTGCCAGCAGCTCCCCTTTTGGTTCGTCCCAGCCCCAGCATTTT.

The chain employs TRBV19 and TRBJ2-7; D remains unclear. V shed 0 bases and J shed 6 bases, with 15 bases lying between them. CDR1 is LNHDA, CDR2 SQIVND, per germline (reference sequence). The CDR3 spans 15 residues. CDR3 nucleotides: TGTGCCAGTAGTATAGAAGCCGGCCCAGCAGGCGAGCAGTACTTC. Translation gives CASSIEAGPAGEQYF. The whole variable domain, remainder taken from reference TRBV19 and TRBJ2-7, is DGGITQSPKYLFRKEGQNVTLSCEQNLNHDAMYWYRQDPGQGLRLIYYSQIVNDFQKGDIAEGYSVSREKKESFPLTVTSAQKNPTAFYLCASSIEAGPAGEQYFGPGTRLTVT.